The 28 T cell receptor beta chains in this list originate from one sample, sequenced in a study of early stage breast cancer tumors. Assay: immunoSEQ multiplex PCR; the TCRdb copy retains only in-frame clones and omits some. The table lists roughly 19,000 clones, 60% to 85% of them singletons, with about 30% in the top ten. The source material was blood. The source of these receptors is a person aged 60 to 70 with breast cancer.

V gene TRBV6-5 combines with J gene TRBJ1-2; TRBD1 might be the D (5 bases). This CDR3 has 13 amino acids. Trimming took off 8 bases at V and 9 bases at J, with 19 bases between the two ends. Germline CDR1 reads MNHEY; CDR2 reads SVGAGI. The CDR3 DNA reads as TGTGCCAGCGCCCGGGAGGGGCAAGGACGCTACACCTTC. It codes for CASAREGQGRYTF.

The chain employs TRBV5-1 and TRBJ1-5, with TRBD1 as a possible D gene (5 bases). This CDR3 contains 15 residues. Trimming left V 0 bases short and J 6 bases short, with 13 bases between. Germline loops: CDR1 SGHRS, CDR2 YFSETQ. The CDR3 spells CASSLAPGTVQPQHF. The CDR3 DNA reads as TGCGCCAGCAGCTTGGCCCCGGGGACGGTTCAGCCCCAGCATTTT.

CDR3 coding DNA: TGTGCCAGCAGTTACGACCCGACGGGGAACACTGAAGCTTTCTTT. Translating it yields CASSYDPTGNTEAFF. The V call is TRBV6-5, the J call TRBJ1-1; D is uncertain. Germline V gives CDR1 MNHEY, CDR2 SVGAGI. V was pared by 2 bases and J by 1 base, with 11 bases between. The CDR3 is 15 residues long.

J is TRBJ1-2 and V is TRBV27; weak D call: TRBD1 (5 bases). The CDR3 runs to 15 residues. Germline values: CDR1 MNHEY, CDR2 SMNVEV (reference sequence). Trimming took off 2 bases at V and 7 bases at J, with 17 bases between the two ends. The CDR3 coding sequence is TGTGCCAGCAGTTTAATGGGGCAATCCCCGGGTGGCTACACCTTC. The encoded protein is CASSLMGQSPGGYTF.

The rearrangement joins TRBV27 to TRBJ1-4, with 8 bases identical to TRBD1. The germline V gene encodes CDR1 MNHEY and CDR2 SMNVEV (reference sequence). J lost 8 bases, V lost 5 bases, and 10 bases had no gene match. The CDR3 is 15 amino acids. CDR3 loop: CASSAQTGVGEKLFF. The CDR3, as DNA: TGTGCCAGCAGTGCCCAGACAGGGGTTGGAGAAAAACTGTTTTTT.

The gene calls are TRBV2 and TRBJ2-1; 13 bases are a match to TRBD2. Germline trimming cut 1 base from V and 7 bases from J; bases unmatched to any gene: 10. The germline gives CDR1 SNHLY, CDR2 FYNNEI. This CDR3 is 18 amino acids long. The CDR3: CASSEGRVGTSGKNEQFF. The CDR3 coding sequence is TGTGCCAGCAGTGAAGGCCGGGTGGGGACTAGCGGGAAAAATGAGCAGTTCTTC.

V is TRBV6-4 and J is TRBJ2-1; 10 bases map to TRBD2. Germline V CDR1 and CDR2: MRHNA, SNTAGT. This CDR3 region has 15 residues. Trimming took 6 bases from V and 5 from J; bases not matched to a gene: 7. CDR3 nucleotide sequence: TGTGCCAGCAGCCGGACTAGCGGAGGAAACAATGAGCAGTTCTTC. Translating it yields CASSRTSGGNNEQFF.

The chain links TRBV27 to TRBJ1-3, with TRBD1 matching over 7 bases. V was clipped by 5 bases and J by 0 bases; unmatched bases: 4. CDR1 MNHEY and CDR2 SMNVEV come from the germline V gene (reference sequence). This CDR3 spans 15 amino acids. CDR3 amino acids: CASSLRTGSGNTIYF. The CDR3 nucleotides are TGTGCCAGCAGTCTACGGACAGGCTCTGGAAACACCATATATTTT.

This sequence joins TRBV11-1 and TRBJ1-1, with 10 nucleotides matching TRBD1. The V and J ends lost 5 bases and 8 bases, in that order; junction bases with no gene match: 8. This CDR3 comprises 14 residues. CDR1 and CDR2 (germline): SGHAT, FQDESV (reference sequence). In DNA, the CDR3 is TGTGCCAGCAGCACGACCGGGACAGGGGTAGAAGCTTTCTTT. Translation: CASSTTGTGVEAFF.

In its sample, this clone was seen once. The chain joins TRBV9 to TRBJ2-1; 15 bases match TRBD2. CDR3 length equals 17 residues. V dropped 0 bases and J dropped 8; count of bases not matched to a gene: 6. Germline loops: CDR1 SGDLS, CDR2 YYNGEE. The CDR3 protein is CASSVGTSGRAPDEQFF. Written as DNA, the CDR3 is TGTGCCAGCAGCGTAGGGACTAGCGGGAGGGCCCCCGATGAGCAGTTCTTC.

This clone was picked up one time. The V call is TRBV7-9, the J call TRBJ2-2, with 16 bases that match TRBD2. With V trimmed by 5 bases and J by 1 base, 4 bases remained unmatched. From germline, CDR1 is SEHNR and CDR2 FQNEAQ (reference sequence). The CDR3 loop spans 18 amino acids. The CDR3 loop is CASSRGTSGRGNTGELFF. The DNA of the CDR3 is TGTGCCAGCAGCCGCGGGACTAGCGGGAGGGGGAACACCGGGGAGCTGTTTTTT. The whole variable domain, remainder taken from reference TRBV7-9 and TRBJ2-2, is DTGVSQNPRHKITKRGQNVTFRCDPISEHNRLYWYRQTLGQGPEFLTYFQNEAQLEKSRLLSDRFSAERPKGSFSTLEIQRTEQGDSAMYLCASSRGTSGRGNTGELFFGEGSRLTVL.

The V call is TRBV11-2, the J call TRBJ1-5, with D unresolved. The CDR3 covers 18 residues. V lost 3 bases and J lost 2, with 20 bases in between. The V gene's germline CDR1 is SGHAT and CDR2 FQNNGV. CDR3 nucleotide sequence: TGTGCCAGCAGCTTTCTGTTCCTCTGGGTGAAGGGCAATCAGCCCCAGCATTTT. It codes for CASSFLFLWVKGNQPQHF.

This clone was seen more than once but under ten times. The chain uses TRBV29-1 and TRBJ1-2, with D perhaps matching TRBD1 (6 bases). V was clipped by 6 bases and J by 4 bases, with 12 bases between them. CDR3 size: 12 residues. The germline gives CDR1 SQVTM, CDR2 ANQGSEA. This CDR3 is CSVVGQLYGYTF. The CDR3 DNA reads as TGCAGCGTCGTCGGACAGCTCTATGGCTACACCTTC.

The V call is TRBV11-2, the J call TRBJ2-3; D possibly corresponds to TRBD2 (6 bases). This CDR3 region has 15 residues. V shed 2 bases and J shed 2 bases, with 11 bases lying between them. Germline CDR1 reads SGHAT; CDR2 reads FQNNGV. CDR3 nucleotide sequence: TGTGCCAGCAGCTTATCGGCTAGCGTCACAGATACGCAGTATTTT. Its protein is CASSLSASVTDTQYF. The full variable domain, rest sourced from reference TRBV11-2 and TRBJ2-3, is EAGVAQSPRYKIIEKRQSVAFWCNPISGHATLYWYQQILGQGPKLLIQFQNNGVVDDSQLPKDRFSAERLKGVDSTLKIQPAKLEDSAVYLCASSLSASVTDTQYFGPGTRLTVL.

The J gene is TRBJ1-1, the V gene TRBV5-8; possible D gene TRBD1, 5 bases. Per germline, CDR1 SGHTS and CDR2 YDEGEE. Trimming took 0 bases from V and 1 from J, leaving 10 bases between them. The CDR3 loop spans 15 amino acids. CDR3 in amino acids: CASSLGRGWNTEAFF. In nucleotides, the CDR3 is TGTGCCAGCAGCTTGGGTCGGGGGTGGAACACTGAAGCTTTCTTT.

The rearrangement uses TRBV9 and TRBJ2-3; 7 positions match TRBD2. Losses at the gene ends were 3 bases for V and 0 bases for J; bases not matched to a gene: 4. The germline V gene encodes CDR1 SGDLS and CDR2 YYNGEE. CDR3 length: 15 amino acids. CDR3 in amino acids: CASSESGTSTDTQYF. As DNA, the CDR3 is TGTGCCAGCAGCGAGAGCGGGACTAGCACAGATACGCAGTATTTT.

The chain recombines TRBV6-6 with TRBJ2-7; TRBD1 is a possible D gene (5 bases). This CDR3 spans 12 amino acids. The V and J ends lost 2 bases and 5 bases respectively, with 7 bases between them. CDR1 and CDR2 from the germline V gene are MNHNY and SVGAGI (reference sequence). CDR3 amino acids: CASSYRGDEQYF. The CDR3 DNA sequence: TGTGCCAGCAGTTACAGGGGCGACGAGCAGTACTTC.

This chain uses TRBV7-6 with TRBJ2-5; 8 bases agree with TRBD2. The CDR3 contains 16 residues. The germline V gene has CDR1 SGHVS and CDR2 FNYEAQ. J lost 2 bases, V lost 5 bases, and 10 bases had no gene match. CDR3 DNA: TGTGCCAGCAGCCCCTCGGGGGGGGGAGGGCAAGAGACCCAGTACTTC. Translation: CASSPSGGGGQETQYF. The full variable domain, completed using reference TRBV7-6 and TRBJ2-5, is GAGVSQSPRYKVTKRGQDVALRCDPISGHVSLYWYRQALGQGPEFLTYFNYEAQQDKSGLPNDRFSAERPEGSISTLTIQRTEQRDSAMYRCASSPSGGGGQETQYFGPGTRLLVL.

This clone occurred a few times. CDR3 DNA: TGTGCTAGTGGTTTGGTAAAAGGCTACACCTTC. Amino acids: CASGLVKGYTF. The rearrangement joins TRBV12-5 to TRBJ1-2; D unresolved. V lost 0 bases and J 8 bases, leaving 4 bases between the germline ends. In germline, CDR1 is LGHNT, CDR2 FRNRAP. The CDR3 sequence is 11 residues long.

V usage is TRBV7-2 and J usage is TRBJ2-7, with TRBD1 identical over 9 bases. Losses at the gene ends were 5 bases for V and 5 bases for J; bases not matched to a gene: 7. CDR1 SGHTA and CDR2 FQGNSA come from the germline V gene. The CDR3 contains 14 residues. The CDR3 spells CASSLGQGSHEQYF. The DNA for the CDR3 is TGTGCCAGCAGCCTCGGACAGGGGAGCCACGAGCAGTACTTC.

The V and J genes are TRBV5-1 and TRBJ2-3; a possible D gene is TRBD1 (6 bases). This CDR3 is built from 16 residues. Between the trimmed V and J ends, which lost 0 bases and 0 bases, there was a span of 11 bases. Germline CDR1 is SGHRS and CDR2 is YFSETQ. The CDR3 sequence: CASSLGGQTSTDTQYF. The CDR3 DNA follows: TGCGCCAGCAGCTTGGGGGGGCAGACTAGCACAGATACGCAGTATTTT.

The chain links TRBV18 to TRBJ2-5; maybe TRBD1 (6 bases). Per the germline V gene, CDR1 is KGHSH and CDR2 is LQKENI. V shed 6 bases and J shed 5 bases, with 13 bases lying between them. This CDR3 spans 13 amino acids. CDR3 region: CASSQQGGETQYF. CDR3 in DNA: TGTGCCAGCTCCCAACAGGGTGGGGAGACCCAGTACTTC.

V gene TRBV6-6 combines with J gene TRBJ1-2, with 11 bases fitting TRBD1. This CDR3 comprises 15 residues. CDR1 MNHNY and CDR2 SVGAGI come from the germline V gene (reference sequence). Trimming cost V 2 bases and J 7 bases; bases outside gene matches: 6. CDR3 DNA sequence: TGTGCCAGCAGTTACACGGACAGGGGGCAAAGTGGCTACACCTTC. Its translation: CASSYTDRGQSGYTF.

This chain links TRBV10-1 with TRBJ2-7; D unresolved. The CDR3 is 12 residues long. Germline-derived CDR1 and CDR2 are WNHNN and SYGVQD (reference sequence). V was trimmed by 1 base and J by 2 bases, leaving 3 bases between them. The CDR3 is CASSEWPYEQYF. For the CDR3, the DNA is TGCGCCAGCAGTGAGTGGCCCTACGAGCAGTACTTC.

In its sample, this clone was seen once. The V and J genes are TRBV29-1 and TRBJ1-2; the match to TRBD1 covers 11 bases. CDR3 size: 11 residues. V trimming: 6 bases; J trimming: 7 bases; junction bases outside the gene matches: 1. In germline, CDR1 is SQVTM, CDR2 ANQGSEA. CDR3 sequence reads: CSVGQGGGYTF. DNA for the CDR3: TGCAGCGTGGGACAGGGGGGTGGCTACACCTTC.

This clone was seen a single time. CDR3 region: CASSAGNRDFGNIQYF. The CDR3 DNA sequence: TGTGCCAGCAGCGCGGGAAACAGGGATTTCGGAAACATTCAGTACTTC. The chain uses TRBV7-3 and TRBJ2-4, with D tentatively TRBD1 or TRBD2 (6 bases each). Germline V lookup: CDR1 SGHTA, CDR2 FQGTGA. V lost 5 bases and J 6 bases, leaving 20 bases between the germline ends. CDR3 length equals 16 residues.

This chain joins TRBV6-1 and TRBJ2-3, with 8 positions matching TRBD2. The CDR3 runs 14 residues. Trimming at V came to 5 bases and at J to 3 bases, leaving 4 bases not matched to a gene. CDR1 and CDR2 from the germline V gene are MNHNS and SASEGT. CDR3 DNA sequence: TGTGCCAGCAGTCCCAGCGGGAGTACAGATACGCAGTATTTT. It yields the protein CASSPSGSTDTQYF.

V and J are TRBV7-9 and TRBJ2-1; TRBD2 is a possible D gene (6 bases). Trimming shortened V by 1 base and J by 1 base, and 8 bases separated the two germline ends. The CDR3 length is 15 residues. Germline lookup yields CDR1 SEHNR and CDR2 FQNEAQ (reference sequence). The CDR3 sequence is CASSLGRGSYNEQFF. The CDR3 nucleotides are TGTGCCAGCAGCTTAGGGCGGGGTTCCTACAATGAGCAGTTCTTC.